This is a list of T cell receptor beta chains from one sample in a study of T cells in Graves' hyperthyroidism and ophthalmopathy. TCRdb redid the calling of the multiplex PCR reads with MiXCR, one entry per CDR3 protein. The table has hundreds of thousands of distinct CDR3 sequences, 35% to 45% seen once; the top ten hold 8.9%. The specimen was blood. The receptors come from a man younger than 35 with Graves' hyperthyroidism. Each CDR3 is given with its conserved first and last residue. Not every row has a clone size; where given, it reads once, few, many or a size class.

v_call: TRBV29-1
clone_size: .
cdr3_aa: CSVDLGLLNEQFF

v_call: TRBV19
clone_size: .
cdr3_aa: CASSINRLYGYTF

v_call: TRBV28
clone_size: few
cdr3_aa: CASSHGGQSYEQYF

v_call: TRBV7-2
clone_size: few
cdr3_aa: CASSFGRGAAGLAQYF

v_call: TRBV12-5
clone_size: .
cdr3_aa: CASGPGQVFAGYTF

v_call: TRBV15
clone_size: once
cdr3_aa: CATSRDSPWGYEQYF

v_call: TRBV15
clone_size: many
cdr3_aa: CATSRKGQGQMNTEAFF

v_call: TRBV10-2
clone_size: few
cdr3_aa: CASSLNSLQETQYF

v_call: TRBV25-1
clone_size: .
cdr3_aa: CASSGQGITEAFF

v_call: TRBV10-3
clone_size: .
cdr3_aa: CASSYRVGETQYF

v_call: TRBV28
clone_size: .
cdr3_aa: CASRIDSRNQPQHF

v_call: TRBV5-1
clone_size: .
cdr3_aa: CASSFGDGLNEKLFF

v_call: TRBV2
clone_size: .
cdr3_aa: CASSEEGAGSTDTQYF

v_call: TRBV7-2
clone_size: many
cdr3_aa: CASSLQGNSPLHF

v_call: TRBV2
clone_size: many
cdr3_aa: CASSGDTGELFF

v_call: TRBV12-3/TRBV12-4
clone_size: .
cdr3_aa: CASSSSTGTGNEKLFF

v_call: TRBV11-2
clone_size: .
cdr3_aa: CASSLGGQIGYTF

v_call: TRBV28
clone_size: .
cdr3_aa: CASSLLDSRANYGYTF

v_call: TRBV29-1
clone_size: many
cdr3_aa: CSVERNRQRQETQYF

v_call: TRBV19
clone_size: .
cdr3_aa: CASSMGSSGNTMYF

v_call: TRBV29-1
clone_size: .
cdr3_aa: CSTGLADPQYF

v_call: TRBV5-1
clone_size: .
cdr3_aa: CASSPGGAGTTYGYTF

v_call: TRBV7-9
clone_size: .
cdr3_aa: CASSFLAGGSNTGELFF

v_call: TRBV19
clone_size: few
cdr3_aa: CASTVGGSSGNTIYF

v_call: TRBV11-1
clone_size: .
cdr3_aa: CASSATGWGATNEKLFF

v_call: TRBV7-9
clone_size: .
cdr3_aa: CASTTLVSRGYEQYF

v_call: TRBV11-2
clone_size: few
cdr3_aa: CASSFRTGLTNTGELFF

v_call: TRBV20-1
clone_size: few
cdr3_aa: CSATGPTRQDAGGGNTIYF

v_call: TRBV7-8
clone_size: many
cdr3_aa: CASSLGGGGKYF

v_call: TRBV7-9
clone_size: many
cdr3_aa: CASSLDGDQPPLHF

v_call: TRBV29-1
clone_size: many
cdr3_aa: CSVEGSPNYGYTF

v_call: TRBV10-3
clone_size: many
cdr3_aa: CASLGDRIDTEAFF

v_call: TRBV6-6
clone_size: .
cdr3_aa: CASSFTGENQPQHF

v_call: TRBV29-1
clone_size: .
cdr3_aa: CSVETGSNTGELFF

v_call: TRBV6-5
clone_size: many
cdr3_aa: CASSYEGYEQYF

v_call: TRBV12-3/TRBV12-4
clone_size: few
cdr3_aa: CASTLGDSYQPQHF

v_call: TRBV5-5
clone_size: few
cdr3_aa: CASSWGQGFHEQYF

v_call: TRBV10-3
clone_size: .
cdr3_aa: CAISRDLGEAFF

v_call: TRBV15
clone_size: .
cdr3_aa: CATSPVGQGVSGELFF

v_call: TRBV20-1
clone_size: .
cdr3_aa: CSARERDNLVHEQYF

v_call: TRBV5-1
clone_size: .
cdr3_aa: CASSPTRVKGYTF